This T cell receptor beta chain was identified in a study of T cells after yellow fever vaccination. As TCR cDNA was made by 5'RACE template switching, a universal primer site and UMIs were added. MiXCR, applied by TCRdb to the 5' RACE reads, yields one record per CDR3 protein. The data hold 400,000 to 650,000 distinct CDR3 sequences, with 20% to 25% observed a single time. This clonotype turned up a few times. CDR1 and CDR2 (germline): DFQATT, SNEGSKA (reference sequence). This CDR3 has 14 amino acids. The V segment lost 5 bases and the J segment 7 bases; nucleotides outside the gene matches: 13. Here the sequenced sample was PBMCs, taken roughly 23 days after the first yellow fever vaccination. This receptor was identified in a man in his late teens or twenties who received the YFV17D yellow fever vaccine. The chain carries TRBV20-1 and TRBJ2-5; 7 bases are a match to TRBD2. The CDR3 DNA is TGCAGTGCTCCTATAGCGGGCAGCCCAGGGACCCAGTACTTC. Its translation is CSAPIAGSPGTQYF.